The sample holds many counts of the clone carrying this TCR beta chain. The target antigen is unknown. The V segment lost 5 bases and the J segment 0 bases; nucleotides outside the gene matches: 3. The germline gives CDR1 SEHNR, CDR2 FQNEAQ (reference sequence). CDR3 length equals 15 residues. These data originate in a study of T cell repertoires in cytomegalovirus infection. Overall study context: Matching HLA type and CMV infection were both indicated by public TCR beta signatures. Study outcomes and limitations: CMV-specific HLA-C-restricted TCR beta clonotypes dominated the ex vivo response. The cumulative frequency of public TCR beta families distinguished individuals who carried CMV together with the relevant HLA.

TCRdb reprocessed the reads with MiXCR, giving one entry per CDR3 protein. The sample consists of 200,000 to 300,000 distinct CDR3 sequences, over 8% of them appearing once. The V call is TRBV7-9, the J call TRBJ2-1; TRBD2 matches at 8 bases. This TCR came from a human donor in good health (CMV status not recorded). Some clones in this sample may be carry-over from other donors' samples. Sample: PBMCs. The CDR3 protein is CASSPGRASYNEQFF. DNA of the CDR3: TGTGCCAGCAGCCCCGGGAGGGCCTCCTACAATGAGCAGTTCTTC.